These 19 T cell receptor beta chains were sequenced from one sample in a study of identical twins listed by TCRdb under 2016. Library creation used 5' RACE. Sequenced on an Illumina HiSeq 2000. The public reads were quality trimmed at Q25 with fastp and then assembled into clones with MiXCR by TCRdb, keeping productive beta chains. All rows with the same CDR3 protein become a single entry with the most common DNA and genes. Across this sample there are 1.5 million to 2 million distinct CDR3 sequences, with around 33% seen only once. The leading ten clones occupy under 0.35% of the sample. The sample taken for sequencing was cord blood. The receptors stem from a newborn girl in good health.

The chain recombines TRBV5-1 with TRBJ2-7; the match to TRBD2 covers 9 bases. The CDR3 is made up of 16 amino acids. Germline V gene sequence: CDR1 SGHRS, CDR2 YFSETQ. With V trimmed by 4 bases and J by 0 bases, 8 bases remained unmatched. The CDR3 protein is CASSLTSGVSSYEQYF. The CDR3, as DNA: TGCGCCAGCAGCCTGACTAGCGGTGTTAGCTCCTACGAGCAGTACTTC. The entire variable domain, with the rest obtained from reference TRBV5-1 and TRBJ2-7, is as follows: KAGVTQTPRYLIKTRGQQVTLSCSPISGHRSVSWYQQTPGQGLQFLFEYFSETQRNKGNFPGRFSGRQFSNSRSEMNVSTLELGDSALYLCASSLTSGVSSYEQYFGPGTRLTVT.

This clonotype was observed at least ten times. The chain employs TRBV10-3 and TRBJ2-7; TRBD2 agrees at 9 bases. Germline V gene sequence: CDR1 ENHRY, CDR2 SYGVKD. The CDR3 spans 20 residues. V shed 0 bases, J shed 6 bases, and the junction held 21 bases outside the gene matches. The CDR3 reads CAISESVRGLAGPYLTEQYF. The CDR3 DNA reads TGTGCCATCAGTGAGTCGGTTCGGGGACTAGCAGGGCCTTACCTTACCGAGCAGTACTTC.

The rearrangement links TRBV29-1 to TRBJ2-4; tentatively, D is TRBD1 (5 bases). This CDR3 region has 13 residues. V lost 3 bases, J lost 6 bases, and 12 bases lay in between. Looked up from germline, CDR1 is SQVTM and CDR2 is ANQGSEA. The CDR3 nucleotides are TGCAGCGTTGAGGCAGGGTGGACAAACATTCAGTACTTC. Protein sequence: CSVEAGWTNIQYF.

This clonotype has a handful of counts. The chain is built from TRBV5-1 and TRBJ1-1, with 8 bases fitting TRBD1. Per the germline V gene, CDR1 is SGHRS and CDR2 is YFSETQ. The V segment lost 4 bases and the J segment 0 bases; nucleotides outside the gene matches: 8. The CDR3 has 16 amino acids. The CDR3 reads CASSGWTGSMNTEAFF. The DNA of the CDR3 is TGCGCCAGCAGCGGTTGGACAGGGTCTATGAACACTGAAGCTTTCTTT.

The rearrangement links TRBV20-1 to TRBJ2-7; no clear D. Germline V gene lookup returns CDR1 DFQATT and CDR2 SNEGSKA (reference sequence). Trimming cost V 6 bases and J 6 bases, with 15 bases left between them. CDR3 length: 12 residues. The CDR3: CSAPRGSFEQYF. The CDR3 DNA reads TGCAGTGCCCCTAGAGGTTCGTTCGAGCAGTACTTC.

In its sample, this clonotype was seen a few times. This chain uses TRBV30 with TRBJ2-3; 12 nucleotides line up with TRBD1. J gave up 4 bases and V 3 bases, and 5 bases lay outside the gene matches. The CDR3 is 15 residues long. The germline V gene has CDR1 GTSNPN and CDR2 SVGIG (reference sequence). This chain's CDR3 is CAWSAGTGGADTQYF. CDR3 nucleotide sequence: TGTGCCTGGAGCGCCGGGACAGGGGGCGCAGATACGCAGTATTTT.

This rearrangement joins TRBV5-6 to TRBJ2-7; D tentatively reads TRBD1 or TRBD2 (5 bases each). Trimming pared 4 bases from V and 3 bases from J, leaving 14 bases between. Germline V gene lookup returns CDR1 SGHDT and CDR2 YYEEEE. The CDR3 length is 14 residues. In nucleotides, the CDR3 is TGTGCCAGCAGCCTCCGGGACGAGAGCTACGAGCAGTACTTC. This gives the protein CASSLRDESYEQYF.

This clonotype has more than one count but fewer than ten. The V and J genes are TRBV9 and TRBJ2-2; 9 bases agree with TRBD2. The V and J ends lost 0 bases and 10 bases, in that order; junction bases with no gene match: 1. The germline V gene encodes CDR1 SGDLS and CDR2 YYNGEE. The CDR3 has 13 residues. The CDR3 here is CASSVEGLAELFF. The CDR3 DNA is TGTGCCAGCAGCGTAGAGGGACTAGCGGAGCTGTTTTTT.

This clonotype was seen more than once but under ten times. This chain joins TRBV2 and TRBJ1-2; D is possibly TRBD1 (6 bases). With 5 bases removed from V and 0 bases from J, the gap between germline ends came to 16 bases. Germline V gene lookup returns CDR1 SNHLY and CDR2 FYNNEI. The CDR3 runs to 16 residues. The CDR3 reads CASSTIYRDANYGYTF. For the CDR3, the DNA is TGTGCCAGCAGTACGATCTACAGGGATGCTAACTATGGCTACACCTTC.

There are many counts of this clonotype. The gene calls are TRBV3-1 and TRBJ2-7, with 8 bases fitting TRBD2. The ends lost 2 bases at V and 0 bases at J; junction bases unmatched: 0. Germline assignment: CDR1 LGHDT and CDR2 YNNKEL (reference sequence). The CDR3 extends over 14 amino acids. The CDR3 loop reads CASSQLAGSYEQYF. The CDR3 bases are TGTGCCAGCAGCCAACTAGCGGGCTCCTACGAGCAGTACTTC.

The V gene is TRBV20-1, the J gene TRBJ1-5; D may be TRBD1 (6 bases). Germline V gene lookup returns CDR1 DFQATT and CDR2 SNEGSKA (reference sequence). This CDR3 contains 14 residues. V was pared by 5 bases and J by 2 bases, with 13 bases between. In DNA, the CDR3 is TGCAGTGCTTCAGGGGCGAGGGGCAATCAGCCCCAGCATTTT. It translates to CSASGARGNQPQHF.

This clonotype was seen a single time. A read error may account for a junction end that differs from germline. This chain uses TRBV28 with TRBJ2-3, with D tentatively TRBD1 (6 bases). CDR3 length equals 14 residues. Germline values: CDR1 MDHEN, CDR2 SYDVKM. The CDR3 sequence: CASRRGHSTDTQCF. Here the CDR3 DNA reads TGTGCCAGCCGCCGGGGACACAGCACAGATACGCAGTGTTTT.

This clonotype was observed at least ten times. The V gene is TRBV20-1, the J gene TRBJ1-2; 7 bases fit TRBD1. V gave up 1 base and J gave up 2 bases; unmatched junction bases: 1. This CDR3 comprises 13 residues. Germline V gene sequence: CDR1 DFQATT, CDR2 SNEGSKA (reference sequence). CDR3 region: CSARVQGNYGYTF. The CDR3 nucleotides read TGCAGTGCTAGAGTACAGGGGAACTATGGCTACACCTTC.

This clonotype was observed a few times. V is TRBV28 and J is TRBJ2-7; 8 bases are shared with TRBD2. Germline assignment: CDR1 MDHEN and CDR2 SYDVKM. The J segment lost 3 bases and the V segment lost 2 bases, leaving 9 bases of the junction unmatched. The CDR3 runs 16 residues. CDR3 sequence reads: CASSLGRPRGGYEQYF. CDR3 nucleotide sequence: TGTGCCAGCAGTTTAGGACGGCCCCGGGGGGGCTACGAGCAGTACTTC.

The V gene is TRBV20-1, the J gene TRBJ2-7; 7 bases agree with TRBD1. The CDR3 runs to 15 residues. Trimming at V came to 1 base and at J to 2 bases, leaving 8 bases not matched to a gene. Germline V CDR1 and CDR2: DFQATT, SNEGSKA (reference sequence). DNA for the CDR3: TGCAGTGCTAGAGGTCCCGACAGGGCCACCTACGAGCAGTACTTC. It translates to CSARGPDRATYEQYF.

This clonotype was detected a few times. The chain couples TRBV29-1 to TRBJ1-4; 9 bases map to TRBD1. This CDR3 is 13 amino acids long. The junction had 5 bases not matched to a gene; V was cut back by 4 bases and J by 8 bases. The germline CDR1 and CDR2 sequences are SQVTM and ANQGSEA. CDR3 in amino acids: CSVGDRALEKLFF. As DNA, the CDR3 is TGCAGCGTTGGGGACAGGGCCCTCGAAAAACTGTTTTTT.

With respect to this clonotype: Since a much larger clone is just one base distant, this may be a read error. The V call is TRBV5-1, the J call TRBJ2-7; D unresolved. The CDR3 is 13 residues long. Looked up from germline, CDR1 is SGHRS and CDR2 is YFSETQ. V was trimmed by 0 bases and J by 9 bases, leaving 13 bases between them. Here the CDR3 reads CASSLDKALGQYF. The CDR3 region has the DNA TGCGCCAGCAGCTTGGATAAGGCTCTCGGGCAGTACTTC.

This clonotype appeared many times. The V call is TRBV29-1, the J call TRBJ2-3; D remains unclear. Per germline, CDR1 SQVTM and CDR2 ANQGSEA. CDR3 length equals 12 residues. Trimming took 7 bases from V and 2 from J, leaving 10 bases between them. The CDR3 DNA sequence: TGCAGCGCCCGCAGCCTCACAGATACGCAGTATTTT. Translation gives CSARSLTDTQYF.

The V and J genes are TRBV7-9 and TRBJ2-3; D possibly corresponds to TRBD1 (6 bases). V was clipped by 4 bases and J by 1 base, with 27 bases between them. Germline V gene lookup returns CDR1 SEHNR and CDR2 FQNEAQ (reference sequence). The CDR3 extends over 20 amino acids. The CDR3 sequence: CASSSDRPWTAREGTDTQYF. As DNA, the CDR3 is TGTGCCAGCAGCTCCGATAGGCCCTGGACAGCCAGGGAAGGCACAGATACGCAGTATTTT. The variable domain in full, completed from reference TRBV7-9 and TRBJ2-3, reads DTGVSQNPRHKITKRGQNVTFRCDPISEHNRLYWYRQTLGQGPEFLTYFQNEAQLEKSRLLSDRFSAERPKGSFSTLEIQRTEQGDSAMYLCASSSDRPWTAREGTDTQYFGPGTRLTVL.